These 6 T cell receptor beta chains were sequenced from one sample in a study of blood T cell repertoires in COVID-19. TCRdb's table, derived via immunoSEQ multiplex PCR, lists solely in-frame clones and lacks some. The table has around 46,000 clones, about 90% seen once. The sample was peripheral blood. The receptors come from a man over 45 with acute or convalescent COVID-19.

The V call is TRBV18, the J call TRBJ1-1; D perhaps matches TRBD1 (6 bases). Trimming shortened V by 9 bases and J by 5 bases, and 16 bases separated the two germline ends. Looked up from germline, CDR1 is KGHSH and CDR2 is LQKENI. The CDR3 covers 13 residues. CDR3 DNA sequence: TGTGCCAGTGGGGGCAATGAAAGGACTGAAGCTTTCTTT. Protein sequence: CASGGNERTEAFF.

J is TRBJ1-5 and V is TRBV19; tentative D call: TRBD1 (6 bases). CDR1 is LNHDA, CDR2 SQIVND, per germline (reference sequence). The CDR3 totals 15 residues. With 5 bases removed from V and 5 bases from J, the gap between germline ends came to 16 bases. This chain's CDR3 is CASSGSGGLHQPQHF. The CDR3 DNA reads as TGTGCCAGTAGTGGGTCGGGGGGCCTCCATCAGCCCCAGCATTTT.

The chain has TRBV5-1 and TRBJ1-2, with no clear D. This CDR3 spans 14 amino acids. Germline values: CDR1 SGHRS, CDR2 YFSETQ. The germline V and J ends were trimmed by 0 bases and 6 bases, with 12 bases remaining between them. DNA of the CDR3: TGCGCCAGCAGCTTGGTGGAGGGCCTAAATGGCTACACCTTC. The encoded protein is CASSLVEGLNGYTF.

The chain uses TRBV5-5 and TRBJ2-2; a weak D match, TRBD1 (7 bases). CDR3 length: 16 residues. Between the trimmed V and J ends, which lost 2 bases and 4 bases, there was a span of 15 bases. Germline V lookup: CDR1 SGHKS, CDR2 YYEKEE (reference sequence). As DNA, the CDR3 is TGTGCCAGCAGCTTAGGAGGGGGCGTGAGCACCGGGGAGCTGTTTTTT. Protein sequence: CASSLGGGVSTGELFF.

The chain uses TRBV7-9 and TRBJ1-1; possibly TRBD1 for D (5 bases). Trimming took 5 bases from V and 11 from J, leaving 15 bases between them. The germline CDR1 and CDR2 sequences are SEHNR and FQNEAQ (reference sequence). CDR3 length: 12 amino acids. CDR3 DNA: TGTGCCAGCAGCCCAAGGCAGGGTACGGCTTTCTTT. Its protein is CASSPRQGTAFF.

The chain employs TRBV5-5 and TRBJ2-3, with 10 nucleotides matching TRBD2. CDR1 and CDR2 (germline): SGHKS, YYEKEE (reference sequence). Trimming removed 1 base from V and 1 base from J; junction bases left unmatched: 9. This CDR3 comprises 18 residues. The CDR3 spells CASSLRLAGVQGTDTQYF. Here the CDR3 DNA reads TGTGCCAGCAGCTTGCGGCTAGCGGGAGTTCAGGGCACAGATACGCAGTATTTT.